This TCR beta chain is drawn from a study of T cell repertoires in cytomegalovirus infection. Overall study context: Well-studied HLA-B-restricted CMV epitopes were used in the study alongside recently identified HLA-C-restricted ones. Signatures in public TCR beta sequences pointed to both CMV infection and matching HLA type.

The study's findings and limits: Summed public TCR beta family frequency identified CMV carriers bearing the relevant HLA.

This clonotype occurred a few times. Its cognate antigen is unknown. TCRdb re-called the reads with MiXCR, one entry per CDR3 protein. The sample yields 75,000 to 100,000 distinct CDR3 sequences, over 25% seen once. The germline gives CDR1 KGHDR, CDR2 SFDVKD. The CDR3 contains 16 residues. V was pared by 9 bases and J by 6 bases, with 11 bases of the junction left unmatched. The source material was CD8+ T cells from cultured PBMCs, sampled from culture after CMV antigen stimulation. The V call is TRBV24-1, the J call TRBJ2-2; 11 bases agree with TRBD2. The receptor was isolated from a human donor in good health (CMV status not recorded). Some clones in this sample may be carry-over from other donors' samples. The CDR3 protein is CATVIAGGIHAGELFF. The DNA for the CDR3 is TGTGCCACCGTTATAGCGGGGGGGATTCATGCCGGGGAGCTGTTTTTT.